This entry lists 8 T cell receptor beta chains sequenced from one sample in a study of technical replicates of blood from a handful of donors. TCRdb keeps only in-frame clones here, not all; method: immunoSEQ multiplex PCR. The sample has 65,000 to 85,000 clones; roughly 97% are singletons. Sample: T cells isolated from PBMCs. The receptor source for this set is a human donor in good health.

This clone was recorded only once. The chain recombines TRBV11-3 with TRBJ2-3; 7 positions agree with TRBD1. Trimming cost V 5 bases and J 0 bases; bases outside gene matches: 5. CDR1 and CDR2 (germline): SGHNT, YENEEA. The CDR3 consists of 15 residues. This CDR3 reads CASSRRTGSTDTQYF. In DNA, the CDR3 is TGTGCCAGCAGCCGTAGGACAGGTAGCACAGATACGCAGTATTTT.

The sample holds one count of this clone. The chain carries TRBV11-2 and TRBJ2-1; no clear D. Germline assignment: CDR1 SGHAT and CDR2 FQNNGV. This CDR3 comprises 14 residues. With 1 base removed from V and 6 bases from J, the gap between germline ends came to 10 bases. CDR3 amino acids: CASSLAGLVNEQFF. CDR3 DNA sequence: TGTGCCAGCAGCTTAGCGGGTCTAGTCAATGAGCAGTTCTTC.

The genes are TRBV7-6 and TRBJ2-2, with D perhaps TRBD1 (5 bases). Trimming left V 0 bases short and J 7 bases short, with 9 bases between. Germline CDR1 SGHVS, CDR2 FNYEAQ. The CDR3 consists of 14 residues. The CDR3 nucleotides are TGTGCCAGCAGCTTAGCGCAGGGTAACGGGGAGCTGTTTTTT. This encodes CASSLAQGNGELFF.

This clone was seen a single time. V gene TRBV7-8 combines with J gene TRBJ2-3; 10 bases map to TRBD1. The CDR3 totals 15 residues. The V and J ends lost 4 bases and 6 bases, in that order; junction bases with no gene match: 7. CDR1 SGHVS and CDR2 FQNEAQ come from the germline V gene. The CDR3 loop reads CASSYAGQGRDTQYF. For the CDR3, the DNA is TGTGCCAGCAGCTACGCGGGACAGGGGAGGGATACGCAGTATTTT.

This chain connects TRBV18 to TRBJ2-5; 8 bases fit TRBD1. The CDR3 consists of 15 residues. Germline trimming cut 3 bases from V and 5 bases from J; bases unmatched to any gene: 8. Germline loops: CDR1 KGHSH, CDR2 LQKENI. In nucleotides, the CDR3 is TGTGCCAGCTCACCGAGACAGGGGTTTGGCGAGACCCAGTACTTC. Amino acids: CASSPRQGFGETQYF.

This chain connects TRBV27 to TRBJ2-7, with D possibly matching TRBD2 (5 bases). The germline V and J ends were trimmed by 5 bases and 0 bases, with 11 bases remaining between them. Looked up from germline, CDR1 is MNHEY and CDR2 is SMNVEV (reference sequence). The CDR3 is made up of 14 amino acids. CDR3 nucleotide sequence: TGTGCCAGCAGTGTGACGGGGAGCTCCTACGAGCAGTACTTC. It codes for CASSVTGSSYEQYF.

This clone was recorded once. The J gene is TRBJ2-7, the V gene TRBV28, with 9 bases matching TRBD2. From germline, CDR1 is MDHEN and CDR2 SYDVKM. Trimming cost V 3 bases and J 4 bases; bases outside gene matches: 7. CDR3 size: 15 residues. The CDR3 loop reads CASSLGGRAIYEQYF. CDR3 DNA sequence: TGTGCCAGCAGTTTGGGCGGGAGGGCCATTTACGAGCAGTACTTC.

In DNA, the CDR3 is TGTGCCAGTAGTAAGGCCAGGATGAACACTGAAGCTTTCTTT. Its translation is CASSKARMNTEAFF. This sequence joins TRBV19 and TRBJ1-1; D ambiguous. Trimming pared 4 bases from V and 0 bases from J, leaving 9 bases between. The CDR3 consists of 14 residues. The germline CDR1 and CDR2 sequences are LNHDA and SQIVND (reference sequence).